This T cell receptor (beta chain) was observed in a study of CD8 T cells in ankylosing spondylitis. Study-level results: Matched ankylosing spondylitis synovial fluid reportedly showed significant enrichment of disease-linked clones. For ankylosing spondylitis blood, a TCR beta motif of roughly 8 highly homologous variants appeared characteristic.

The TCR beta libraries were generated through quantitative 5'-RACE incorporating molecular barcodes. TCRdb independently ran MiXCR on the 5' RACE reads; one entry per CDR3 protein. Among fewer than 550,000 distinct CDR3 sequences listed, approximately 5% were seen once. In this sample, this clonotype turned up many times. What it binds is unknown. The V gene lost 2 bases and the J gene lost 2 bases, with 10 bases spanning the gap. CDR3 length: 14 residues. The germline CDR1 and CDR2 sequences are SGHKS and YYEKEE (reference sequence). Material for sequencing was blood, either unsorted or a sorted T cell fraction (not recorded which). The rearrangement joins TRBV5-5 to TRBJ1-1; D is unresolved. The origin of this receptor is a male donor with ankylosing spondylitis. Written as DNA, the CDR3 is TGTGCCAGCAGCTTCGCGACTGTAAACACTGAAGCTTTCTTT. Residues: CASSFATVNTEAFF.